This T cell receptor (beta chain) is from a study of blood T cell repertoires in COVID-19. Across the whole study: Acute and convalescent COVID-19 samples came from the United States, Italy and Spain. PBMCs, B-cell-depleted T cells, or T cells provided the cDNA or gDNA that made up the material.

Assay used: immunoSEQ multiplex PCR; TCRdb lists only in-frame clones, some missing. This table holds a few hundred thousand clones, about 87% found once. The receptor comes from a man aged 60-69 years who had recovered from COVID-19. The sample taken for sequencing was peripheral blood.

CDR3 sequence (DNA): TGTGCCACCAGCATGGGACGGACAGGGGACTTAAAGACCCAGTACTTC. Translating it yields CATSMGRTGDLKTQYF. The chain links TRBV15 to TRBJ2-5; TRBD1 matches 9 bases. Germline V gives CDR1 LNHNV, CDR2 YYDKDF (reference sequence). This CDR3 comprises 16 residues. V dropped 4 bases and J dropped 6; count of bases not matched to a gene: 12.